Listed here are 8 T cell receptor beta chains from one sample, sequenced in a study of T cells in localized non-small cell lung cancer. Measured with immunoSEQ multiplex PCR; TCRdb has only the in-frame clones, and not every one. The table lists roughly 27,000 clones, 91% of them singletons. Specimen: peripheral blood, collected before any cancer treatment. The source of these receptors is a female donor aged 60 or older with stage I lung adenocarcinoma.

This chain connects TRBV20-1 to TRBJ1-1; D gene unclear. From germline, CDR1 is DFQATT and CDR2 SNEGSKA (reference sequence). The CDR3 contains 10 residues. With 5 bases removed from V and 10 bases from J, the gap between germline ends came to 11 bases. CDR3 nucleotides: TGCAGTGCTCAATTCAAGGCAGCTTTCTTT. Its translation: CSAQFKAAFF.

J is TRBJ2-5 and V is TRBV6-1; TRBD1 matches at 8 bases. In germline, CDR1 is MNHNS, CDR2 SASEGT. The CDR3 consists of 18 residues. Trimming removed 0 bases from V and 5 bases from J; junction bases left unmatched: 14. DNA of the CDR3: TGTGCCAGCAGTGAAGCGTCAGGCAGGGGGCGCCCCTGGGAGACCCAGTACTTC. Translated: CASSEASGRGRPWETQYF.

CDR3 sequence (DNA): TGCAGCATCCGCATGGGGGATCAGCCCCAGCATTTT. Its translation: CSIRMGDQPQHF. The chain uses TRBV29-1 and TRBJ1-5; maybe TRBD1 (5 bases). The CDR3 runs 12 residues. Per germline, CDR1 SQVTM and CDR2 ANQGSEA. V lost 8 bases to trimming and J lost 5 bases, with 13 bases between them.

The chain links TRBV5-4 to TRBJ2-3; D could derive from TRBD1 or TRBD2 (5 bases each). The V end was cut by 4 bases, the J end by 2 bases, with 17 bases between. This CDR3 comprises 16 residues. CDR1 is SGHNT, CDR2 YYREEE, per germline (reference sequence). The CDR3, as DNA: TGTGCCAGCAGCGACGGGACCACTGCCCTCACAGATACGCAGTATTTT. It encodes CASSDGTTALTDTQYF.

CDR3 protein: CASSPPGTGNTEAFF. The CDR3 coding sequence is TGTGCCAGTAGTCCTCCCGGGACGGGGAACACTGAAGCTTTCTTT. The chain recombines TRBV19 with TRBJ1-1; D might be TRBD1 (5 bases). The CDR3 has 15 amino acids. Germline assignment: CDR1 LNHDA and CDR2 SQIVND (reference sequence). V was cut by 5 bases and J by 1 base, with 14 bases left in between.

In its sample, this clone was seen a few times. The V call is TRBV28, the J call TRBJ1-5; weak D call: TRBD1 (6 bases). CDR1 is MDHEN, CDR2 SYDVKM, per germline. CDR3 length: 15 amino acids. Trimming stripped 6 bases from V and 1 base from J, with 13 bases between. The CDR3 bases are TGTGCCAGCAGGCAGGGGATGGGCAGCAATCAGCCCCAGCATTTT. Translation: CASRQGMGSNQPQHF.

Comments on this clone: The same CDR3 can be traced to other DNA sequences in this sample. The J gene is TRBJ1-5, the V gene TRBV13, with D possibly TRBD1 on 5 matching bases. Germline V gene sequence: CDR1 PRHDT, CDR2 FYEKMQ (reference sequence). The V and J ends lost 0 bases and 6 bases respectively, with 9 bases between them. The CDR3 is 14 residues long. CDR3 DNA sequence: TGTGCCAGCAGCTTAGGGGGGGTGGGTCAGCCCCAGCATTTT. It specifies CASSLGGVGQPQHF.

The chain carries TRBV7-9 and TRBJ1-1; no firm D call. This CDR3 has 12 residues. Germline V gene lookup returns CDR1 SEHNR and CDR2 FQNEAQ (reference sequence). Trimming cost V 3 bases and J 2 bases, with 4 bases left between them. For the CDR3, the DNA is TGTGCCAGCAGCTTTCGAAACACTGAAGCTTTCTTT. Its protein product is CASSFRNTEAFF.